Sequencing of this TCR beta chain was carried out in a study of response to subunit inactivated influenza vaccine. General study results and limits: The authors offered the suggestion that each seasonal influenza vaccination recruits few new T cells.

TCRdb reanalysed the RT-PCR reads using MiXCR and keeps one entry per CDR3 protein. The sample lists approximately 500,000 distinct CDR3 sequences, 13% seen once, with approximately 14% in the top ten. About this clonotype: Its antigen is as yet unknown. A much larger clone differs from this one at a single base, so this may be a read error.

The CDR3 has 15 amino acids. Germline V gives CDR1 DFQATT, CDR2 SNEGSKA (reference sequence). The gene calls are TRBV20-1 and TRBJ2-7, with D maybe TRBD2 (5 bases). The TCR sequence derives from a man in his forties or fifties who received an inactivated influenza vaccine. The source was PBMCs from blood, collected roughly 48 days after vaccination. CDR3 bases: TGCAGTGGTAGAGATCGCGGCAGCGGATCCTACGAGCAGTACTTC. Translating gives CSGRDRGSGSYEQYF.